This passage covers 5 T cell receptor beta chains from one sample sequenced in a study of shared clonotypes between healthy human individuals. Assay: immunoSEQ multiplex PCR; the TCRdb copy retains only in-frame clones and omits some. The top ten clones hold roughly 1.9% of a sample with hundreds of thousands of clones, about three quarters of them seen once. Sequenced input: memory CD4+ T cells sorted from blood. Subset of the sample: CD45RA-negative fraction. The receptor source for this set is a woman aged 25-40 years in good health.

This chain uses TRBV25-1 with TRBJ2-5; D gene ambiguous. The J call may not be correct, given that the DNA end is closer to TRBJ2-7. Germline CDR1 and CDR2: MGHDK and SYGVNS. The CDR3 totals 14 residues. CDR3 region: CASSESMVSYEQYF. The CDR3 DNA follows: TGTGCCAGCAGTGAATCTATGGTATCCTACGAGCAGTACTTC.

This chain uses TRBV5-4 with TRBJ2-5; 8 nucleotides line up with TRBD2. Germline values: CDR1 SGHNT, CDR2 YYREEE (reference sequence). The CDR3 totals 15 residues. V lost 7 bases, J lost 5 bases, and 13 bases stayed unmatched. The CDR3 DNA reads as TGTGCCAGCTCCGGGGGGGGGCGCGTCAGGGAGACCCAGTACTTC. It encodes CASSGGGRVRETQYF.

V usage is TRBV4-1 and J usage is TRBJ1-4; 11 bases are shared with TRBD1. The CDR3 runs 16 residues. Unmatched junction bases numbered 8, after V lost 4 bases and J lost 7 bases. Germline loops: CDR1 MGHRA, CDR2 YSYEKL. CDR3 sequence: CASSRTPGQGGEKLFF. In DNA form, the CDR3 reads TGCGCCAGCAGCCGCACGCCGGGACAGGGGGGTGAAAAACTGTTTTTT.

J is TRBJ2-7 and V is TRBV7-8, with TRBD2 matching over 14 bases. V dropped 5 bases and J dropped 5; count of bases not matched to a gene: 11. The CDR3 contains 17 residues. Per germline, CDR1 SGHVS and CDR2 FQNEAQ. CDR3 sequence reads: CASSLTSGRGGRHEQYF. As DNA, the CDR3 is TGTGCCAGCAGCCTGACTAGCGGGAGGGGAGGTAGACACGAGCAGTACTTC.

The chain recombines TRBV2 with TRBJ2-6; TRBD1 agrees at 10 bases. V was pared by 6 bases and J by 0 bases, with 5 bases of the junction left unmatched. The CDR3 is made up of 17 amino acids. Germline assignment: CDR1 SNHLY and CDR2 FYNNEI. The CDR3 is CASRPGQGLSGANVLTF. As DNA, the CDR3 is TGTGCCAGCAGGCCGGGACAGGGGCTCTCTGGGGCCAACGTCCTGACTTTC.